This T cell receptor beta chain emerged from a study of blood T cell repertoires in COVID-19. The V gene lost 3 bases and the J gene lost 9 bases, with 18 bases spanning the gap. The length of the CDR3 is 14 residues. The germline CDR1 and CDR2 sequences are MNHNS and SASEGT. The assay was immunoSEQ multiplex PCR, and TCRdb's table has in-frame clones only and misses some. Among some 41,000 clones listed, roughly nine tenths were seen once. The chain carries TRBV6-1 and TRBJ2-7; the D gene is possibly TRBD1 (6 bases). Sample: peripheral blood. The TCR originated in a man in his 70s with active COVID-19. CDR3 in amino acids: CASSETPGQVVQYF. For the CDR3, the DNA is TGTGCCAGCAGTGAGACACCGGGACAAGTCGTGCAGTACTTC.